The clone carrying this T cell receptor (beta chain) was seen ten or more times. Its antigen remains unidentified. Treatment: skin biopsy from PPD injection site in Mantoux-positive individual. TCR cDNA received a 3' ligated oligonucleotide that carried a UMI. Individuals with a positive Mantoux test gave biopsies from PPD-injected skin. The CDR3 spans 15 residues. Trimming removed 2 bases from V and 4 bases from J; junction bases left unmatched: 7. Germline V gene lookup returns CDR1 LGHNA and CDR2 YSLEER. The data derive from a study of naive and memory T cell subsets. Whole-study results and caveats: Tuberculin site TCR excess was interpreted as type IV hypersensitivity infiltration. Potentially, T cell activation and differentiation skew this RNA-based measurement.

Amplification of ligated cDNA took four PCR rounds with SP2 and nested alpha and beta constant primers. Reverse transcription of blood and skin TCR RNA was primed at alpha and beta constant regions. From the UMI-ligation and nested PCR reads, TCRdb called clonotypes with MiXCR, one entry per CDR3 protein. The sample lists tens of thousands of distinct CDR3 sequences; approximately 5.7% were seen once. The rearrangement uses TRBV4-3 and TRBJ1-2, with TRBD1 matching 7 bases. This receptor was identified in an adult in good health. The sequences come from skin, collected from a tuberculin skin test site. The CDR3 nucleotides are TGCGCCAGCAGCCAACGCACAGGGGTGGCCTATGGCTACACCTTC. It is translated as CASSQRTGVAYGYTF.